Below are 11 T cell receptor beta chains sequenced from a single sample in a study of T cells in Graves' hyperthyroidism and ophthalmopathy (dated by TCRdb to the late 2010s). The library was generated by multiplex PCR. Sequencing was performed on an Illumina HiSeq 2000. Amplification of TCR beta CDR3 regions was carried out from RNA transcripts. A first-round RT-PCR of the TCR CDR3 used the HTBI primer set with the Qiagen OneStep RT-PCR kit. In-frame beta chains were kept once TCRdb had trimmed the public reads at Q25 with fastp and called clones with MiXCR. For every CDR3 protein sequence, its rows merge into one entry that carries the most common genes and DNA. In all, the sample holds under 300,000 distinct CDR3 sequences, and approximately 14% of those were seen once. The top ten clonotypes cover 7.9% of the sample. Sample: blood. Source of these receptors: a woman in her thirties or forties with Graves' hyperthyroidism.

This clonotype was observed a handful of times. The rearrangement uses TRBV15 and TRBJ2-7; D not resolved. Trimming pared 0 bases from V and 0 bases from J, leaving 3 bases between. Germline CDR1 reads LNHNV; CDR2 reads YYDKDF (reference sequence). This CDR3 is 13 amino acids long. DNA of the CDR3: TGTGCCACCAGCAGAGATTCCTCCTACGAGCAGTACTTC. Its protein product is CATSRDSSYEQYF.

This clonotype was seen a handful of times. The chain joins TRBV7-8 to TRBJ2-1; TRBD2 agrees at 7 bases. Germline trimming cut 3 bases from V and 3 bases from J; bases unmatched to any gene: 5. Per the germline V gene, CDR1 is SGHVS and CDR2 is FQNEAQ. This CDR3 region has 15 residues. CDR3 DNA sequence: TGTGCCAGCAGCTTGGCGGGAGCGGGCTACAATGAGCAGTTCTTC. It is translated as CASSLAGAGYNEQFF.

This clonotype was seen ten or more times. This chain connects TRBV10-3 to TRBJ2-7; tentatively, D is TRBD1 (7 bases). The V gene lost 4 bases and the J gene lost 2 bases, with 12 bases spanning the gap. From germline, CDR1 is ENHRY and CDR2 SYGVKD. The CDR3 loop spans 14 amino acids. Written as DNA, the CDR3 is TGTGCCATCAGTGGGGGGGACAGACCCTACGAGCAGTACTTC. Amino acid sequence: CAISGGDRPYEQYF.

This clonotype was seen ten or more times. The chain combines TRBV2 with TRBJ1-4, with unresolved D. This CDR3 spans 14 amino acids. Trimming took 5 bases from V and 8 from J, leaving 15 bases between them. The germline V gene encodes CDR1 SNHLY and CDR2 FYNNEI. CDR3: CASSYIQRAEKLFF. The CDR3 nucleotides read TGTGCCAGCAGTTATATACAGAGGGCGGAAAAACTGTTTTTT.

This clonotype was found many times. V is TRBV7-8 and J is TRBJ1-6; the D is unclear. The V gene's germline CDR1 is SGHVS and CDR2 FQNEAQ. The CDR3 runs 15 residues. Between the trimmed V and J ends, which lost 5 bases and 8 bases, there was a span of 16 bases. The CDR3 DNA sequence: TGTGCCAGCAGCCCAGCTTCCGGTACATATTCACCCCTCCACTTT. It translates to CASSPASGTYSPLHF.

The chain joins TRBV14 to TRBJ1-4, with a possible D match to TRBD1 (6 bases). V was trimmed by 1 base and J by 7 bases, leaving 13 bases between them. The CDR3 is made up of 15 amino acids. Germline CDR1 is SGHDN and CDR2 is FVKESK. CDR3 nucleotides: TGTGCCAGCAGCCAAGCTGGCAGGGGAAGTGAAAAACTGTTTTTT. Translation gives CASSQAGRGSEKLFF.

This clonotype came up many times. The chain uses TRBV6-1 and TRBJ2-7; 12 nucleotides align to TRBD2. V was clipped by 6 bases and J by 2 bases; unmatched bases: 2. Germline assignment: CDR1 MNHNS and CDR2 SASEGT. CDR3 length: 14 residues. The CDR3 DNA follows: TGTGCCAGCAGATCTAGCGGGAGGGCCTACGAGCAGTACTTC. Translated: CASRSSGRAYEQYF.

In its sample, this clonotype was seen many times. The V gene is TRBV6-1, the J gene TRBJ1-1, with TRBD1 as a possible D gene (5 bases). The CDR3 is 14 amino acids. V lost 6 bases, J lost 6 bases, and 17 bases lay in between. Per the germline V gene, CDR1 is MNHNS and CDR2 is SASEGT. DNA of the CDR3: TGTGCCAGCAGGCTGACGGGGGGGAGGCCTGAAGCTTTCTTT. Translating gives CASRLTGGRPEAFF.

Of note for this clonotype: This sequence may be a read error, since a much larger clone differs from it by one base. The V call is TRBV2, the J call TRBJ2-7; 7 positions match TRBD1. This CDR3 region has 16 residues. The V and J ends lost 6 bases and 2 bases, in that order; junction bases with no gene match: 13. The germline V gene encodes CDR1 SNHLY and CDR2 FYNNEI. The CDR3 loop is CASRDFIGGEAYEQYF. The CDR3 DNA reads TGTGCCAGCAGAGACTTTATAGGGGGCGAGGCCTACGAGCAGTACTTC.

This clonotype has ten or more counts. This chain joins TRBV20-1 and TRBJ2-5, with 7 nucleotides matching TRBD1. J was trimmed by 3 bases and V by 6 bases; bases with no gene match: 4. Germline V CDR1 and CDR2: DFQATT, SNEGSKA (reference sequence). The CDR3 has 12 amino acids. Here the CDR3 DNA reads TGCAGTGCCTCCGACAGGGAAGAGACCCAGTACTTC. Its translation: CSASDREETQYF.

CDR3 nucleotides: TGTGCCAGCAGCCTGACAGGGGGTGCAATCTACGAGCAGTACTTC. Its protein is CASSLTGGAIYEQYF. The chain combines TRBV27 with TRBJ2-7, with TRBD1 matching over 9 bases. The CDR3 extends over 15 amino acids. V lost 6 bases to trimming and J lost 3 bases; unmatched junction nucleotides: 9. In germline, CDR1 is MNHEY, CDR2 SMNVEV (reference sequence).